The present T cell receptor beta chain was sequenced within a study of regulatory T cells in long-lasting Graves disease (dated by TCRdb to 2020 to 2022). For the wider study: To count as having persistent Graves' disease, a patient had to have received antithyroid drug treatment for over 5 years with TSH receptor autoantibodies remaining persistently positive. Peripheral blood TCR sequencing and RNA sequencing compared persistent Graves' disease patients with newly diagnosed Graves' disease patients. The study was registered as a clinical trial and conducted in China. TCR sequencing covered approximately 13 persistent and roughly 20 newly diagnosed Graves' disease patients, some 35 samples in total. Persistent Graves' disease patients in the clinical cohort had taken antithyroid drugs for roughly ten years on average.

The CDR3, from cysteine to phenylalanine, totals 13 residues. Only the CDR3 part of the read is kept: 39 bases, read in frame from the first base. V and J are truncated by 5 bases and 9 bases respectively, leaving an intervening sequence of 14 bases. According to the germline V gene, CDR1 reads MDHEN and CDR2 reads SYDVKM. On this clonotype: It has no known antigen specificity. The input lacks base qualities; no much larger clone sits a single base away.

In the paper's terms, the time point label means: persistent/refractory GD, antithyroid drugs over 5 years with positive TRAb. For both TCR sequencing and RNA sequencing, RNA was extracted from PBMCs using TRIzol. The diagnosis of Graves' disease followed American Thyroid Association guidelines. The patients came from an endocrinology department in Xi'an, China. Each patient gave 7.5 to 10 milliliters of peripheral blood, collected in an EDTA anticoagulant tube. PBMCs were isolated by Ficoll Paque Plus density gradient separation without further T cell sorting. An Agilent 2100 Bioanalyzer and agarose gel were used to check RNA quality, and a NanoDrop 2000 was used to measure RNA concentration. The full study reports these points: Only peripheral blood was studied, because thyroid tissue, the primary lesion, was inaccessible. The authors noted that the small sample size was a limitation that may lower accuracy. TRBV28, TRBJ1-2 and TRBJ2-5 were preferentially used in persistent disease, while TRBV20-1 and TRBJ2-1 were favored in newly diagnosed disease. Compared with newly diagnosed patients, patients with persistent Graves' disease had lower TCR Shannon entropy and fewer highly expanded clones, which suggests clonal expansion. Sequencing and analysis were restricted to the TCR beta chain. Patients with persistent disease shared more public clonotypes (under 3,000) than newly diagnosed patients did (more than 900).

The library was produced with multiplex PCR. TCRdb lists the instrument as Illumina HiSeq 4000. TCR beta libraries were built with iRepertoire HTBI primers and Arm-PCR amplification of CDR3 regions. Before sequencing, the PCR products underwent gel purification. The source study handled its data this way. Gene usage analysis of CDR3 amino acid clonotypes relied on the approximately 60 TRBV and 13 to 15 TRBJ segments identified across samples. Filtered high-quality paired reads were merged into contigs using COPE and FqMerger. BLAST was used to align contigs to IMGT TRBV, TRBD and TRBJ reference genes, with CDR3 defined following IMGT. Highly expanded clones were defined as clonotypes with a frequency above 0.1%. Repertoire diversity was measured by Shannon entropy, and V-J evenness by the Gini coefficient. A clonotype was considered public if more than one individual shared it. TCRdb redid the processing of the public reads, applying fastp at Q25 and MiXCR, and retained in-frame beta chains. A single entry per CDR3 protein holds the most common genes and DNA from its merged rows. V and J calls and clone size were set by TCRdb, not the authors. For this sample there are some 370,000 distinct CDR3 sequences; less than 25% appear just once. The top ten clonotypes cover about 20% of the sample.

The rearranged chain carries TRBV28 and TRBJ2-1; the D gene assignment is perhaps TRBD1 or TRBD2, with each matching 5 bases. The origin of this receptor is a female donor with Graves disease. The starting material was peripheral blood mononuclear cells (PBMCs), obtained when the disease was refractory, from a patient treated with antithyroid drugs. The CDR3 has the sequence CASSPWDGAEQFF. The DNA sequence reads TGTGCCAGCAGTCCCTGGGACGGAGCTGAGCAGTTCTTC.